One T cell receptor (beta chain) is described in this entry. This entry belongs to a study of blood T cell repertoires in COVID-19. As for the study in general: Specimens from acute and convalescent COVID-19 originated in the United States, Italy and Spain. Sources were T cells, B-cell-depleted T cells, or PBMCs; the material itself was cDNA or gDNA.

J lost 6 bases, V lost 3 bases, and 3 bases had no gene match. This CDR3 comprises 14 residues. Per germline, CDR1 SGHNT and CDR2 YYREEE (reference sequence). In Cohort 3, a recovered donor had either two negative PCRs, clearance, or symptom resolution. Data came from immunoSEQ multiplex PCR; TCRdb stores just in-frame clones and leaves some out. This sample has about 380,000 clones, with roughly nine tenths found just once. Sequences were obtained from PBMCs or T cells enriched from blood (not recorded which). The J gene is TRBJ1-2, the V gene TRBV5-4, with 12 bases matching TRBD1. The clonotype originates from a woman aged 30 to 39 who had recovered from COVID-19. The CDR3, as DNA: TGTGCCAGCAGCTCCGGGACAGGGGGCCATGGCTACACCTTC. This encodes CASSSGTGGHGYTF.